This record covers a single T cell receptor beta chain. Its antigen remains unknown. The data stem from a study of OX40 agonist ivuxolimab in advanced cancers. Study at large: Patients in dose escalation had liver, melanoma, kidney or head and neck cancers.

Study-wide points: The study found among the lowest clonal expansion in partial responders at 0.1-3.0 mg/kg.

Clones were sequenced by immunoSEQ multiplex PCR, and TCRdb holds only the in-frame ones, with some missing. The data hold about 32,000 clones, with just under 90% observed a single time. The TCR sequence derives from an adult with an advanced solid tumor such as melanoma, head and neck, liver or kidney cancer. Sequences were derived from CD4+ or CD8+ T cells sorted from blood, sampled in a trial of the OX40 agonist ivuxolimab.

The CDR3 nucleotides are TGTGCCAGCACCCCTACGGAAACGTCCTACGAGCAGTACTTC. Its translation is CASTPTETSYEQYF. This chain uses TRBV28 with TRBJ2-7, with D unclear. Trimming took 7 bases from V and 1 from J, leaving 14 bases between them. The germline gives CDR1 MDHEN, CDR2 SYDVKM. This CDR3 has 14 residues.